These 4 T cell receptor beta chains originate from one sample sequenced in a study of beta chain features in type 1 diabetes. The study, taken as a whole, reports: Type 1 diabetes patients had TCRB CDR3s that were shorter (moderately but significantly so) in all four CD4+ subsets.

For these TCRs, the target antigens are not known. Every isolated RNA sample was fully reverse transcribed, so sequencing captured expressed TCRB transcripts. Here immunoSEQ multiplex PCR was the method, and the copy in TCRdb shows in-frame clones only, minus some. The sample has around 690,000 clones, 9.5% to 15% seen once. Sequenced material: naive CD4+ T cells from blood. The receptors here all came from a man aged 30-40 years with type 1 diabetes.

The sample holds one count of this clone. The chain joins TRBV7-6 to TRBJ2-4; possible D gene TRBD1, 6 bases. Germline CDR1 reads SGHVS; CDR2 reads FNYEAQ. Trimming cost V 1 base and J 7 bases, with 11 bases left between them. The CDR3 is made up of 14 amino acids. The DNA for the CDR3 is TGTGCCAGCAGCTTAGATATTCAGGGGAACATTCAGTACTTC. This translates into CASSLDIQGNIQYF.

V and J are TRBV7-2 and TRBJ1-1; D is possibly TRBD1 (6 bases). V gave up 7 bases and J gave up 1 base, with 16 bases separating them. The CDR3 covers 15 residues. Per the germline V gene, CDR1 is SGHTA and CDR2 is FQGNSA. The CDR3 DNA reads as TGTGCCAGCACTCTGGAGTGGGGGCCGAACACTGAAGCTTTCTTT. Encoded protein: CASTLEWGPNTEAFF. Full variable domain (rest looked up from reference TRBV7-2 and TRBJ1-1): GAGVSQSPSNKVTEKGKDVELRCDPISGHTALYWYRQSLGQGLEFLIYFQGNSAPDKSGLPSDRFSAERTGGSVSTLTIQRTQQEDSAVYLCASTLEWGPNTEAFFGQGTRLTVV.

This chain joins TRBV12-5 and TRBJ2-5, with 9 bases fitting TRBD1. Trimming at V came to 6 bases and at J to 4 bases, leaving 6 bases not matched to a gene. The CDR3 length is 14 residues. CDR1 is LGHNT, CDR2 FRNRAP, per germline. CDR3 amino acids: CASGGTGSGETQYF. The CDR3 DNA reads TGTGCTAGTGGAGGGACAGGGAGTGGAGAGACCCAGTACTTC.

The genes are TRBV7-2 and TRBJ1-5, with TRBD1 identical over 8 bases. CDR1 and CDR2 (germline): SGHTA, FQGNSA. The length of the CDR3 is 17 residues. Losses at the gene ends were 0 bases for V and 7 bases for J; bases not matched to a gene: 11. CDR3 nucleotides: TGTGCCAGCAGCTTAGCGCATGAGACAGGGGTAGGGCAGCCCCAGCATTTT. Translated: CASSLAHETGVGQPQHF.